The entry below gives a single T cell receptor (beta chain) sequence along with its context. CDR3 length: 15 residues. Germline lookup yields CDR1 LNHDA and CDR2 SQIVND (reference sequence). V trimming: 5 bases; J trimming: 1 base; junction bases outside the gene matches: 4. The sample is drawn from a study of blood T cell repertoires in COVID-19. Study in general: Acute and convalescent COVID-19 specimens originated in the United States, Italy and Spain. T cells, B-cell-depleted T cells, or PBMCs supplied cDNA or gDNA.

As handled by the study authors: Reference gene primer amplification yielded estimated nucleated cell counts. Here immunoSEQ multiplex PCR was the method, and the copy in TCRdb shows in-frame clones only, minus some. The V and J calls and clone size come from that table; D and trimming were worked out from the DNA. The table shows under 300,000 clones, with about nine tenths occurring only once. Sequenced material: peripheral blood. This chain joins TRBV19 and TRBJ2-7; 11 positions match TRBD1. The receptor was isolated from a woman between 40 and 55 years old who had recovered from COVID-19. CDR3 loop: CASSPRDRGSYEQYF. CDR3 coding DNA: TGTGCCAGTAGTCCCCGGGACAGGGGGTCCTACGAGCAGTACTTC.